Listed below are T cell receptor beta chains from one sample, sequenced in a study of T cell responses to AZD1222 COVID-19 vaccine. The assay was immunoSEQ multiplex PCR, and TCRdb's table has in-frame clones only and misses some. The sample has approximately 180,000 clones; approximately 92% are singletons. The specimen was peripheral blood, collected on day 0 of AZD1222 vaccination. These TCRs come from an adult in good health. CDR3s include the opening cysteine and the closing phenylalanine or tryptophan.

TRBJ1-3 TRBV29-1 CSVVSTGAGNTIYF
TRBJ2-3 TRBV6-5 CASSTTGGGTQYF
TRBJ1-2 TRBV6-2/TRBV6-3 CASSRDISYGYTF
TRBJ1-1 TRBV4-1 CASSQKDGMNTEAFF
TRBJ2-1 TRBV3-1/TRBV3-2 CASSQRLAGVNGNEQFF
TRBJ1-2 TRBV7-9 CASSSGIQPNGGYTF
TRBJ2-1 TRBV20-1 CSARGLNEQFF
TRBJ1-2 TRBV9 CASSPGTERGYGYTF
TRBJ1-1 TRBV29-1 CSVRWRPKNTEAFF
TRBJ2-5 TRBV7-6 CASSLPPRGSLETQYF
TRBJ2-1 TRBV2 CASSESRIGEQFF
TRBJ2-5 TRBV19 CASSILLGTQETQYF
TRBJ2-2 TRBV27 CASSLVPAGTGELFF
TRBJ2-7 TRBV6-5 CASSYSGLGAYEQYF